The clone carrying this TCR beta chain appeared a few times. The target antigen is unknown. Researchers reported that TCR beta cDNA libraries carried unique molecular identifiers. The yield from approximately 1 to 10 million T cells was roughly 500,000 cDNA molecules in total. From the PCR reads, TCRdb called clonotypes with MiXCR, one entry per CDR3 protein. The sample holds over 150,000 distinct CDR3 sequences, approximately 30% seen once. The data were taken from a study of post-analysis software for immune sequencing data. The wider study: Relapsing-remitting, secondary progressive and progressive-relapsing courses of multiple sclerosis were included. Notes on the study in general: Significantly lower normalized Chao1 diversity was seen in multiple sclerosis patients than in controls. Controls had lower frequencies than patients of about 5 TRBV segments, which included TRBV5-6, TRBV5-1 and TRBV20-1. Same-batch samples co-clustered strongly by F measure.

Deletions cut 6 bases from V and 3 bases from J, with 9 bases between. There are 12 residues in the CDR3. This TCR was recovered from a girl aged 10 to 17 with multiple sclerosis. The sequenced sample consisted of blood. This chain links TRBV12-3 or TRBV12-4 with TRBJ2-7; D remains ambiguous. The CDR3 nucleotides are TGTGCCAGCAGCTATGCCGGCTACGAGCAGTACTTC. Translated, it gives CASSYAGYEQYF.